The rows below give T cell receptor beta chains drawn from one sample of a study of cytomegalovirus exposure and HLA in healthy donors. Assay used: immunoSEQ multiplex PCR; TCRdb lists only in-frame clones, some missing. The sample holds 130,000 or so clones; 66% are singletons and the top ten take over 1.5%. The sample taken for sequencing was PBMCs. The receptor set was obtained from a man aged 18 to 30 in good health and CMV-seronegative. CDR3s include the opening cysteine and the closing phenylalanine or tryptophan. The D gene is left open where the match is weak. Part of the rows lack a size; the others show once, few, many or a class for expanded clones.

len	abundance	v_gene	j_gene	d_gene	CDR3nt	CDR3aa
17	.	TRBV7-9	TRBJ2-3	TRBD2	TGTGCCAGCAGCCAAGCCCGGGCTAGCGGGGGCACAGATACGCAGTATTTT	CASSQARASGGTDTQYF
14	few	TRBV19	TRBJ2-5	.	TGTGCCAGTAGTATAGGCCCTCTACAAGAGACCCAGTACTTC	CASSIGPLQETQYF
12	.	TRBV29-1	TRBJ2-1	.	TGCAGCGTTGACGGTACCTACAATGAGCAGTTCTTC	CSVDGTYNEQFF
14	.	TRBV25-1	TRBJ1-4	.	TGTGCCAGCAGTGAGAAACATTCTAGTGAAAAACTGTTTTTT	CASSEKHSSEKLFF
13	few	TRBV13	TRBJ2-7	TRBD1	TGTGCCAGCAGCAAGACAGGGGGCAACGAGCAGTACTTC	CASSKTGGNEQYF
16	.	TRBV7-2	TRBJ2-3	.	TGTGCCAGCAGCATTCTAGGCAGCGGATTAACAGATACGCAGTATTTT	CASSILGSGLTDTQYF
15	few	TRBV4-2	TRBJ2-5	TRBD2	TGTGCCAGCAGCCAAGATAGCGGGGGGGCCCGAACCCAGTACTTC	CASSQDSGGARTQYF
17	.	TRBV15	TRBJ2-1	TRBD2	TGTGCCACCAGCAGATATGCCGGGGGGGAGAACTACAATGAGCAGTTCTTC	CATSRYAGGENYNEQFF
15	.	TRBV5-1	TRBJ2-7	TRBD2	TGCGCCAGCAGCTCGGGACTAGCGGTCCCCTACGAGCAGTACTTC	CASSSGLAVPYEQYF
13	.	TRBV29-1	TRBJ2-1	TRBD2	TGCAGCGTTGTGGGGACTACCTACAATGAGCAGTTCTTC	CSVVGTTYNEQFF
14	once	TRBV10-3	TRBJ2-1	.	TGTGCCATCAGTGGACTAGGCGTCAATCCTGAGCAGTTCTTC	CAISGLGVNPEQFF
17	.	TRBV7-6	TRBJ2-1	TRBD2	TGTGCCAGCAGCTTAATCGGTACGGGAGGGCCGGTCAATGAGCAGTTCTTC	CASSLIGTGGPVNEQFF
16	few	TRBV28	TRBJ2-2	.	TGTGCCAGCAGTCCGACAGGAGCCCCGAGGACCGGGGAGCTGTTTTTT	CASSPTGAPRTGELFF
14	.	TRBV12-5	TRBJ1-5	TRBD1	TGTGCTAGTGCTGGGACAGGGACGAGAGCGCCCCAGCATTTT	CASAGTGTRAPQHF
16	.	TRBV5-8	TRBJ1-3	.	TGTGCCAGCAGCTTGGTGGAGGGGCAGGCTGGAAACACCATATATTTT	CASSLVEGQAGNTIYF
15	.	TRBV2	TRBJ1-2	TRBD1	TGTGCCAGCGGGTTATCGGGGGGACAGGGATATGGCTACACCTTC	CASGLSGGQGYGYTF
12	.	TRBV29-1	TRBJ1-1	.	TGCAGCGTTGAAGATGGGACATTTGAAGCTTTCTTT	CSVEDGTFEAFF
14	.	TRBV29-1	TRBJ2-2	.	TGCAGCGTTGTGGCACAGGCCAACACCGGGGAGCTGTTTTTT	CSVVAQANTGELFF
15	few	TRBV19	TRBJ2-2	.	TGTGCCAGTAGTCTTGACGGGGTAAGGACCGGGGAGCTGTTTTTT	CASSLDGVRTGELFF
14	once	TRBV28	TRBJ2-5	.	TGTGCCAGCAGTCCATCCGGGACAAGAGAGACCCAGTACTTC	CASSPSGTRETQYF
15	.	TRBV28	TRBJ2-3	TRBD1	TGTGCCAGCAGTTACGGACAGGAGACCACAGATACGCAGTATTTT	CASSYGQETTDTQYF
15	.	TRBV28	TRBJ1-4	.	TGTTCCAGCAGTTCACAGGGTTTCACTAATGAAAAACTGTTTTTT	CSSSSQGFTNEKLFF
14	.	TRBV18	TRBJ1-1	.	TGTGCCAGCTCGTCCAGGGCGGCGGACACTGAAGCTTTCTTT	CASSSRAADTEAFF
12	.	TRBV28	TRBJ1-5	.	TGTGCCAGCAGTCTGTACGGGGAGCCCCAGCATTTT	CASSLYGEPQHF
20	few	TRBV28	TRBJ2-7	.	TGTGCCAGCAGTTTATCCGGGGGTTTTTCCTTCGGAGGGAACGGTCACGAGCAGTACTTC	CASSLSGGFSFGGNGHEQYF
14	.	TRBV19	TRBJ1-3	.	TGTGCCAGTAGTATTGGCGGGGCTGGAAACACCATATATTTT	CASSIGGAGNTIYF
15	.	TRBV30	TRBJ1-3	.	TGTGCCTGGAGTGGGGGAGGGCTGAGAGGAAACACCATATATTTT	CAWSGGGLRGNTIYF
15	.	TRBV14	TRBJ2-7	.	TGTGCCAGCAGCTACAGCGCAGGGTTTGCTTCCGAGCAGTACTTC	CASSYSAGFASEQYF
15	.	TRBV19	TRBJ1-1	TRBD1	TGTGCCAGTAGTGCCCACAGGGGGCGATACACTGAAGCTTTCTTT	CASSAHRGRYTEAFF